This T cell receptor beta chain was profiled in a study of shared clonotypes between healthy human individuals. Generated by immunoSEQ multiplex PCR, the TCRdb table keeps only in-frame clones and is missing some. In the table there are more than 2 million clones, nearly 97% of which are singletons. Every donor was a Caucasian adult from Nashville, Tennessee. As to this clone: Other DNA sequences within the sample encode an identical CDR3.

The CDR3 loop spans 13 amino acids. Trimming removed 3 bases from V and 1 base from J, with 5 bases in between. Germline CDR1 and CDR2: SGHRS and YFSETQ. The TCR originated in a man younger than 35 in good health. The sample comprised naive CD4+ T cells sorted from blood. Subset indicated: CD45RA+ positively selected. The rearrangement joins TRBV5-1 to TRBJ1-5; unclear D gene. In DNA, the CDR3 is TGCGCCAGCAGCTCTGAAAGCAATCAGCCCCAGCATTTT. This encodes CASSSESNQPQHF. The full variable domain, in which reference TRBV5-1 and TRBJ1-5 provide the parts outside the CDR3, is KAGVTQTPRYLIKTRGQQVTLSCSPISGHRSVSWYQQTPGQGLQFLFEYFSETQRNKGNFPGRFSGRQFSNSRSEMNVSTLELGDSALYLCASSSESNQPQHFGDGTRLSIL.